Listed below are T cell receptor beta chains from one sample, sequenced in a study of T-cell reconstitution after alpha-beta-depleted transplantation in children. TCRdb analysed the PCR reads with MiXCR anew, one entry per CDR3 protein. The table lists hundreds of thousands of distinct CDR3 sequences, under 20% of them singletons. Sequenced material: PBMCs, mostly from graft donor cells, taken 360 days after TCRalphabeta/CD19-depleted stem cell transplant. Receptors originate from a male patient younger than 18 who had a stem cell transplant for acute lymphoblastic leukemia, so the T cells may come from the graft donor. Each CDR3 is given with its conserved first and last residue. D genes are given only for firm matches. Clone size appears in some rows only: once, few, many, or a class for an expanded clone.

v_gene	d_gene	j_gene	abundance	CDR3aa	CDR3nt
TRBV6-1	.	TRBJ2-3	.	CASRIGARPTRPRYSQYF	TGTGCCAGCAGGATAGGCGCTCGACCTACCCGCCCCCGATATTCGCAGTATTTT
TRBV27	.	TRBJ1-1	.	CASSLSLGKGSTEAFF	TGTGCCAGCAGTTTATCACTGGGAAAAGGGAGCACTGAAGCTTTCTTT
TRBV6-5	TRBD2	TRBJ2-7	.	CASSLLISGSGNEQYF	TGTGCCAGCAGTTTACTAATTAGCGGGAGTGGTAACGAGCAGTACTTC
TRBV12-3/TRBV12-4	.	TRBJ2-7	few	CASRSGTGLYEQYF	TGTGCCAGCAGATCCGGGACTGGACTCTACGAGCAGTACTTC
TRBV9	.	TRBJ2-3	once	CASSTRGGASTDTQYF	TGTGCCAGCAGCACAAGGGGCGGTGCTAGCACAGATACGCAGTATTTT
TRBV5-1	.	TRBJ2-5	few	CASSLWSMQETQYF	TGCGCCAGCAGCTTGTGGTCCATGCAAGAGACCCAGTACTTC
TRBV4-1	.	TRBJ2-1	.	CASSQGSRAETPPLEQFF	TGCGCCAGCAGCCAGGGCTCTAGAGCGGAGACCCCTCCCCTAGAGCAGTTCTTC
TRBV3-1	.	TRBJ2-4	.	CASSQVWRAKNIQYF	TGTGCCAGCAGCCAAGTCTGGCGGGCCAAAAACATTCAGTACTTC
TRBV6-1	TRBD2	TRBJ2-3	few	CASSVGLAGRIDTQYF	TGTGCCAGCAGTGTCGGACTAGCGGGAAGGATAGATACGCAGTATTTT
TRBV5-1	TRBD1	TRBJ2-7	many	CASSWGTGEISYEQYF	TGCGCCAGCAGCTGGGGGACAGGGGAAATCTCCTACGAGCAGTACTTC
TRBV24-1	.	TRBJ2-2	.	CATSGGQSNTGELFF	TGTGCCACCAGTGGAGGACAGTCGAACACCGGGGAGCTGTTTTTT
TRBV27	.	TRBJ2-2	many	CASSFVSGELFF	TGTGCCAGCAGTTTTGTTAGCGGGGAGCTGTTTTTT
TRBV5-1	TRBD1	TRBJ2-7	.	CASSFNRGQRFWTSYEQYF	TGCGCCAGCAGCTTTAACAGGGGACAAAGATTTTGGACCTCCTACGAGCAGTACTTC
TRBV13	TRBD2	TRBJ2-7	.	CASSLGGRGGAYEQYF	TGTGCCAGCAGCTTGGGAGGTCGGGGGGGCGCCTACGAGCAGTACTTC
TRBV9	.	TRBJ1-2	few	CASSAVGTVNADYGYTF	TGTGCCAGCAGTGCGGTCGGTACAGTCAATGCAGACTATGGCTACACCTTC
TRBV5-1	TRBD2	TRBJ2-1	.	CASEGLARNEQFF	TGCGCCAGCGAGGGACTAGCGAGGAATGAGCAGTTCTTC
TRBV10-3	.	TRBJ1-2	few	CAIREDGNYGYTF	TGTGCCATCAGAGAGGATGGTAACTATGGCTACACCTTC
TRBV6-5	.	TRBJ2-3	few	CASSYSDSTDTQYF	TGTGCCAGCAGTTACTCGGACAGTACAGATACGCAGTATTTT
TRBV12-3/TRBV12-4	TRBD1	TRBJ2-1	many	CASSPFRDRGNEQFF	TGTGCCAGCAGTCCCTTCCGGGACAGGGGAAATGAGCAGTTCTTC
TRBV7-3	TRBD2	TRBJ2-7	once	CASSSRGDGIYEQYF	TGTGCCAGCAGCTCTCGGGGGGACGGCATCTACGAGCAGTACTTC
TRBV19	TRBD1	TRBJ1-2	.	CASSIVPGQGNYGYTF	TGTGCCAGTAGTATCGTACCGGGACAGGGAAACTATGGCTACACCTTC
TRBV4-1	TRBD2	TRBJ2-7	many	CASSQRLAAGEQYF	TGCGCCAGCAGCCAGAGACTAGCGGCAGGCGAGCAGTACTTC
TRBV6-4	TRBD2	TRBJ2-1	few	CASEKRLAGYNEQFF	TGTGCCAGCGAGAAAAGACTAGCGGGGTACAATGAGCAGTTCTTC
TRBV4-2	.	TRBJ1-1	.	CASSQGGQQGFGAFF	TGTGCCAGCAGCCAAGGGGGGCAGCAGGGGTTTGGAGCTTTCTTT
TRBV27	.	TRBJ2-5	.	CASSLIGDFGTQYF	TGTGCCAGCAGTTTAATAGGTGATTTCGGGACCCAGTACTTC
TRBV4-2	TRBD2	TRBJ2-2	few	CASSQDLRGARIGELFF	TGTGCCAGCAGCCAAGATCTGCGGGGGGCGCGAATCGGGGAGCTGTTTTTT
TRBV14	TRBD2	TRBJ2-1	many	CASSLLFLGRDNEQFF	TGTGCCAGCAGCCTCCTGTTTTTGGGGAGGGACAATGAGCAGTTCTTC
TRBV27	TRBD2	TRBJ2-1	.	CASSLTLAGAVRGYNEQFF	TGTGCCAGCAGTTTAACTCTAGCGGGAGCCGTCCGGGGCTACAATGAGCAGTTCTTC
TRBV12-3/TRBV12-4	.	TRBJ2-1	.	CASSPALNGEQFF	TGTGCCAGCAGTCCCGCCTTGAACGGGGAGCAGTTCTTC
TRBV19	.	TRBJ1-2	.	CASSGSGWGSDYGYTF	TGTGCCAGTAGTGGCTCGGGATGGGGCAGCGACTATGGCTACACCTTC
TRBV24-1	.	TRBJ2-1	.	CATSDLALTAVGEQFF	TGTGCCACCAGTGATTTGGCCCTGACGGCGGTAGGTGAGCAGTTCTTC
TRBV3-1	.	TRBJ1-4	few	CASSQNSPTGEKLFF	TGTGCCAGCAGCCAAAATTCTCCAACCGGTGAAAAACTGTTTTTT
TRBV12-3/TRBV12-4	.	TRBJ2-1	.	CASTRTSVRNEQFF	TGTGCCAGCACTAGGACATCGGTGCGGAATGAGCAGTTCTTC
TRBV7-9	.	TRBJ1-6	many	CASSPGGQVYNSPLHF	TGTGCCAGCAGCCCCGGGGGCCAGGTCTATAATTCACCCCTCCACTTT
TRBV4-1	TRBD2	TRBJ2-1	few	CASSNRLAGSPNNEQFF	TGCGCCAGCAGTAACAGACTAGCGGGCTCCCCCAATAATGAGCAGTTCTTC
TRBV9	.	TRBJ2-2	.	CASSVMSRTGELFF	TGTGCCAGCAGCGTAATGTCTCGTACCGGGGAGCTGTTTTTT
TRBV4-1	TRBD1	TRBJ2-5	few	CASRERPLGQGGKETQYF	TGCGCCAGCAGGGAACGACCTCTCGGACAGGGAGGTAAAGAGACCCAGTACTTC
TRBV6-5	.	TRBJ2-3	.	CASSAWADTQYF	TGTGCCAGCAGCGCCTGGGCAGATACGCAGTATTTT
TRBV4-1	TRBD2	TRBJ2-7	.	CASRARVAGEYEQYF	TGCGCCAGCAGGGCCAGGGTAGCGGGAGAATACGAGCAGTACTTC
TRBV3-1	TRBD1	TRBJ1-1	few	CASSQGQPSNTEAFF	TGTGCCAGCAGCCAGGGACAGCCTTCGAACACTGAAGCTTTCTTT